The rows below give T cell receptor beta chains drawn from one sample of a study of T cell changes during pregnancy in multiple sclerosis. Only in-frame clones appear in the TCRdb table, and some are missing; sequencing was by immunoSEQ multiplex PCR. The sample contains over 90,000 clones, roughly nine tenths of which appear only once. Sample: peripheral blood, taken after pregnancy. Source of these receptors: a female donor with multiple sclerosis, enrolled in a pregnancy study. Each CDR3 is given with its conserved first and last residue. A D gene is named only where the DNA matches it firmly. The size entry is marked missing in some rows and otherwise reads once, few, many or a size class.

TRBJ2-1,-,-,TRBV2,TGTGCCAGCAGACAGTTCCCCAATGAGCAGTTCTTC,CASRQFPNEQFF
TRBJ2-6,TRBD2,-,TRBV6-4,TGTGCCAGCAGTGAAGTAGGGAGGGCTGGGGCCAACGTCCTGACTTTC,CASSEVGRAGANVLTF
TRBJ2-3,-,-,TRBV13,TGTGCCAGCAGCTCCACCGAGGGAGATACGCAGTATTTT,CASSSTEGDTQYF
TRBJ2-7,-,-,TRBV7-8,TGTGCCAGCAGCTCCCCCGGGATACTCGCTGACTACGAGCAGTACTTC,CASSSPGILADYEQYF
TRBJ1-5,-,-,TRBV19,TGTGCCAGCCGGGATAGACTCAATCAGCCCCAGCATTTT,CASRDRLNQPQHF
TRBJ2-3,-,many,TRBV4-2,TGTGCCAGCAGCCAAGATTCGGGCGGGACCACCCTAGATACGCAGTATTTT,CASSQDSGGTTLDTQYF
TRBJ1-1,-,once,TRBV6-1,TGTGCCAGCAGTGAAGAGACGATGGGCAGGTTGAACACTGAAGCTTTCTTT,CASSEETMGRLNTEAFF
TRBJ1-4,-,once,TRBV30,TGTGCCTGGAGAGGGATGGGGCGTGAAAAACTGTTTTTT,CAWRGMGREKLFF
TRBJ2-7,TRBD1,-,TRBV6-1,TGTGCCAGCAGTGAACCCAGGGGGAACACCTACGAGCAGTACTTC,CASSEPRGNTYEQYF
TRBJ2-2,-,once,TRBV7-3,TGTGCCAGCAGCTTAGGGGGCAGCACCGGGGAGCTGTTTTTT,CASSLGGSTGELFF
TRBJ1-3,TRBD1,-,TRBV9,TGTGCCAGCAGCGTAAGGGCAGGGGGAAGTTCTGGAAACACCATATATTTT,CASSVRAGGSSGNTIYF
TRBJ2-2,TRBD1,-,TRBV19,TGTGCCAGTAGCCTCGGGACAGGGGCCAGACACACCGGGGAGCTGTTTTTT,CASSLGTGARHTGELFF
TRBJ2-5,-,-,TRBV27,TGTGCCAGCAGTTCCCTCCAGGGCCTCCAAGAGACCCAGTACTTC,CASSSLQGLQETQYF
TRBJ2-3,-,-,TRBV19,TGTGCCAGTAGTATTCTCGCAGGCCAACGCACAGATACGCAGTATTTT,CASSILAGQRTDTQYF
TRBJ2-7,-,-,TRBV6-5,TGTGCCAGCACCTCCGACAGCTCCTACGAGCAGTACTTC,CASTSDSSYEQYF
TRBJ1-6,-,-,TRBV7-6,TGTGCCAGCAGCTTAGATGGGACACTTAATTCACCCCTCCACTTT,CASSLDGTLNSPLHF
TRBJ1-1,-,-,TRBV7-2,TGTGCCAGCAGCCGCCCCGGGATGAACACTGAAGCTTTCTTT,CASSRPGMNTEAFF